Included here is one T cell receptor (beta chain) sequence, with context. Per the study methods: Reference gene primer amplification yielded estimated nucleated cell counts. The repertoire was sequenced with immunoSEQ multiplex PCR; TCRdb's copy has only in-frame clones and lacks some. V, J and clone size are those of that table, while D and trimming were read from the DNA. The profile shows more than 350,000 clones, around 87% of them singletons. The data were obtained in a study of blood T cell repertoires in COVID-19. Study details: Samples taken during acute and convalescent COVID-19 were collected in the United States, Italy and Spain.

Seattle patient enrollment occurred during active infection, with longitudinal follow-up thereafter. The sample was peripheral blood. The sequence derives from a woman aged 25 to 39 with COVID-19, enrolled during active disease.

CDR3: CASSEALPEGRGTEAFF. The DNA for the CDR3 is TGTGCCAGCAGTGAAGCGCTTCCGGAGGGAAGAGGCACTGAAGCTTTCTTT. The V gene is TRBV6-1, the J gene TRBJ1-1; D uncertain. The germline V gene encodes CDR1 MNHNS and CDR2 SASEGT. V dropped 0 bases and J dropped 4 bases, with 18 bases sitting between them. The CDR3 runs to 17 residues.